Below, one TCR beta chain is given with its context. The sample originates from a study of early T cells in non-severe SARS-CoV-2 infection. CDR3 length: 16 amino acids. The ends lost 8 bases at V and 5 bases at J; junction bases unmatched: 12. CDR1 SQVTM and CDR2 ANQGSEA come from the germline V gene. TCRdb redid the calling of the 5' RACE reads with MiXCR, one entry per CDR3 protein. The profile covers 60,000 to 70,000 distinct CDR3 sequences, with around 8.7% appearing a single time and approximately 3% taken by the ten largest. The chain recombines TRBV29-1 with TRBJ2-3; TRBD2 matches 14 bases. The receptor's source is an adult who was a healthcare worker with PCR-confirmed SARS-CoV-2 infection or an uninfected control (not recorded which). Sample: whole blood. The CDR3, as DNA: TGCAGCTGTTCCTACGGGACTAGCGGGGGAGGAGATACGCAGTATTTT. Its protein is CSCSYGTSGGGDTQYF.